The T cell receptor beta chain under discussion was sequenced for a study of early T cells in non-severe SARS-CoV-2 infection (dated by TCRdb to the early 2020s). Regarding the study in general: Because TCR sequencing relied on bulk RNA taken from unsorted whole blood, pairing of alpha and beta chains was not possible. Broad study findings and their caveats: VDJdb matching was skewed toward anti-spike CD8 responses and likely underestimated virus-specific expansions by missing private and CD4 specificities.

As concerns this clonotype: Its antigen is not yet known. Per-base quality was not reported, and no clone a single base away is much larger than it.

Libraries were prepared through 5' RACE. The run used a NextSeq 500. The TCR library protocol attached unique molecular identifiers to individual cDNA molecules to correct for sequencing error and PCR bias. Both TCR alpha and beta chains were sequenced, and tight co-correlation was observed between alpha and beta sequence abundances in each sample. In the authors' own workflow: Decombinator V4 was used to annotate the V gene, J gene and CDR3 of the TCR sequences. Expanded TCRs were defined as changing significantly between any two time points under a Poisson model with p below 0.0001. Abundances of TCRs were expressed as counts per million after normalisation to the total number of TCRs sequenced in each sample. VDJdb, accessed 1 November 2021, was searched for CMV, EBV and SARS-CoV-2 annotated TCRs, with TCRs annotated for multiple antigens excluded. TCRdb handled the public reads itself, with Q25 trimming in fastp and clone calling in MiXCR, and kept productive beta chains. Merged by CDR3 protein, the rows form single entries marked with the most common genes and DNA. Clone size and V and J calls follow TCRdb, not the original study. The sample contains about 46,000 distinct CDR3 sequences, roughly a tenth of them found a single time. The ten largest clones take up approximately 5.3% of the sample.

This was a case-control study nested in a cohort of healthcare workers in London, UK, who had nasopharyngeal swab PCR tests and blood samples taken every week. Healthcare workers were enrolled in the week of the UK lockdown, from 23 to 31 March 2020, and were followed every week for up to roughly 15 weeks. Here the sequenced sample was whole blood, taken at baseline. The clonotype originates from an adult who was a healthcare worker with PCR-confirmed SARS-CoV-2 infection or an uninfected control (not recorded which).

The CDR3 sequence is CASNLGGRNTEAFF. The nucleotides are TGTGCCAGCAATCTTGGTGGCAGGAACACTGAAGCTTTCTTT. This chain is built from TRBV6-5 and TRBJ1-1, with the D gene uncertain. A distance of 13 bases separates the germline ends of V and J, which lose 7 bases and 1 base respectively. As encoded in the germline V gene, CDR1 is MNHEY while CDR2 is SVGAGI. Its CDR3 holds 14 amino acids, cysteine through phenylalanine. Only CDR3 DNA is held: 42 bases, read in frame from base 1.